This T cell receptor (beta chain) was recorded in a study of T cell repertoires in cytomegalovirus infection. As regards this clonotype: What it binds is not known.

From the reads, TCRdb called clonotypes with MiXCR, one entry per CDR3 protein. This table has approximately 81,000 distinct CDR3 sequences, about 24% appearing once. The germline CDR1 and CDR2 sequences are SGHVS and FNYEAQ. This CDR3 has 14 residues. J gave up 0 bases and V 4 bases, and 3 bases lay outside the gene matches. The chain uses TRBV7-6 and TRBJ2-7; 7 nucleotides agree with TRBD2. The TCR was taken from a human donor in good health (CMV status not recorded). Some clones in this sample may be carry-over from other donors' samples. The source was CD8+ T cells from cultured PBMCs, collected from culture after CMV antigen stimulation. DNA for the CDR3: TGTGCCAGCAGCTGGGAGGGCCACTCCTACGAGCAGTACTTC. It codes for CASSWEGHSYEQYF.